A selection of T cell receptor beta chains follows, all from one sample in a study of vaccination and CD4 T cells after COVID-19. Each CDR3 protein gets one entry after TCRdb re-called the PCR reads with MiXCR. The sample consists of about 11,000 distinct CDR3 sequences, roughly 64% of them appearing once. These receptors have no known antigen. The material sequenced was CD4+ T cells from blood, cultured in vitro. Source of these receptors: a human donor who had recovered from COVID-19. Each CDR3 is given with its conserved first and last residue. A D gene is named only where the DNA matches it firmly. A clone size is listed for some rows: how often the clone was seen (once, few, many), or a class if it is expanded.

>TRBJ1-5|NA|NA|TRBV19
CASSIRISNQPQHF
TGTGCCAGTAGTATCCGGATTAGCAATCAGCCCCAGCATTTT
>TRBJ1-2|few|NA|TRBV6-1
CASRTDQGFGYGYTF
TGTGCCAGCAGGACTGATCAGGGGTTTGGCTATGGCTACACCTTC
>TRBJ2-7|NA|TRBD1|TRBV6-1
CASRDRGPYEQYF
TGTGCCAGCCGGGACAGGGGGCCGTACGAGCAGTACTTC
>TRBJ1-2|NA|NA|TRBV12-3/TRBV12-4
CASSYRGQSYYGYTF
TGTGCCAGCAGCTACCGCGGACAGTCTTACTATGGCTACACCTTC
>TRBJ1-2|NA|TRBD1|TRBV6-2/TRBV6-3
CASRGTGDPYGYTF
TGTGCCAGCAGGGGGACAGGGGACCCCTATGGCTACACCTTC
>TRBJ1-1|few|NA|TRBV7-2
CASSSQGSGDEAFF
TGTGCCAGCAGCAGCCAGGGGTCTGGGGATGAAGCTTTCTTT
>TRBJ2-7|NA|NA|TRBV4-1
CASSSGTGRRGGSYEQYF
TGCGCCAGCAGCTCCGGGACAGGGAGACGGGGGGGCTCCTACGAGCAGTACTTC
>TRBJ1-2|few|NA|TRBV20-1
CSGRVLPNYGYTF
TGCAGTGGGAGAGTCCTCCCTAACTATGGCTACACCTTC
>TRBJ2-6|few|NA|TRBV15
CATSRDPLGNTGANVLTF
TGTGCCACCAGCAGAGATCCACTGGGGAACACTGGGGCCAACGTCCTGACTTTC
>TRBJ1-2|NA|NA|TRBV6-1
CASRKGQNYGYTF
TGTGCCAGCAGGAAGGGCCAGAACTATGGCTACACCTTC
>TRBJ1-2|few|TRBD1|TRBV27
CASSLSSYKRDRGHYGYTF
TGTGCCAGCAGTTTATCGAGTTACAAACGGGACAGGGGGCACTATGGCTACACCTTC
>TRBJ1-5|few|NA|TRBV10-3
CARPRRPSNQPQHF
TGTGCCAGACCTCGACGGCCTAGCAATCAGCCCCAGCATTTT